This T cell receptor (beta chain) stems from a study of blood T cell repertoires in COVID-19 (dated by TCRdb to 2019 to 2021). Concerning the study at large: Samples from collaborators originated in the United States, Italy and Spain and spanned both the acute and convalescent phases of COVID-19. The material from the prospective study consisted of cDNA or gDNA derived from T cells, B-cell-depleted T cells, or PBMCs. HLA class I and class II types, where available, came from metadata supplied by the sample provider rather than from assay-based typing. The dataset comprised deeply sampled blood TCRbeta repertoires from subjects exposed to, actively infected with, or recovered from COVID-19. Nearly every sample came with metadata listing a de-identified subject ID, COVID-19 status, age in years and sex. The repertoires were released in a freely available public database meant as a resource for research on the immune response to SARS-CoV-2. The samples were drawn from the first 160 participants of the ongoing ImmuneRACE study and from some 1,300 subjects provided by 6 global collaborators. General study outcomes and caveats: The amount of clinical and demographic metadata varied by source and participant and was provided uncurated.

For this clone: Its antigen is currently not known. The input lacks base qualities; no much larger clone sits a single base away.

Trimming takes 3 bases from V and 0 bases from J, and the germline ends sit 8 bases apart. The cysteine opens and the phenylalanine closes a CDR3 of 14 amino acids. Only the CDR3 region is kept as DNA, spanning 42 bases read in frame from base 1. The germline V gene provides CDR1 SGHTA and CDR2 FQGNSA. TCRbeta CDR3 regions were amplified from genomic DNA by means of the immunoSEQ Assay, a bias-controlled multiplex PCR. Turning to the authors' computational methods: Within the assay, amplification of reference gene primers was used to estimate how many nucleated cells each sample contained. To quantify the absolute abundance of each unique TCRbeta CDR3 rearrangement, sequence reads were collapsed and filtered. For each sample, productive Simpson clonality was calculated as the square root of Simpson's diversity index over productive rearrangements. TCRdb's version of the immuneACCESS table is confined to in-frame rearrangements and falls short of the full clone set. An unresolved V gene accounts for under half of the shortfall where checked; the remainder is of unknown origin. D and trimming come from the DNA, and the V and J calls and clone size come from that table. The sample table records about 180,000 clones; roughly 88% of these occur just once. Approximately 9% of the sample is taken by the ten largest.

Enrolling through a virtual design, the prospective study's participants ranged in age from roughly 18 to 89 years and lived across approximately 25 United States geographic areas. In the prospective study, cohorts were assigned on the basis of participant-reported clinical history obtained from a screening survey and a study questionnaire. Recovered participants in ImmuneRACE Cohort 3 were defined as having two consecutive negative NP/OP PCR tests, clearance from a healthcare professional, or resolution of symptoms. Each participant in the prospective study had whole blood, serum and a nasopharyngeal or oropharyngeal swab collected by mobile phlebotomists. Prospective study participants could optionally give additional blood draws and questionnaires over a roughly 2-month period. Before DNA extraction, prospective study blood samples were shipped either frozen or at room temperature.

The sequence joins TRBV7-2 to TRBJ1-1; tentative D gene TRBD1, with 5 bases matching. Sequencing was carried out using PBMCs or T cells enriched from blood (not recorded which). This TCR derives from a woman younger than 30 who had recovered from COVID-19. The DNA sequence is TGTGCCAGCAGCTTTGACAGATTGAACACTGAAGCTTTCTTT. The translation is CASSFDRLNTEAFF.